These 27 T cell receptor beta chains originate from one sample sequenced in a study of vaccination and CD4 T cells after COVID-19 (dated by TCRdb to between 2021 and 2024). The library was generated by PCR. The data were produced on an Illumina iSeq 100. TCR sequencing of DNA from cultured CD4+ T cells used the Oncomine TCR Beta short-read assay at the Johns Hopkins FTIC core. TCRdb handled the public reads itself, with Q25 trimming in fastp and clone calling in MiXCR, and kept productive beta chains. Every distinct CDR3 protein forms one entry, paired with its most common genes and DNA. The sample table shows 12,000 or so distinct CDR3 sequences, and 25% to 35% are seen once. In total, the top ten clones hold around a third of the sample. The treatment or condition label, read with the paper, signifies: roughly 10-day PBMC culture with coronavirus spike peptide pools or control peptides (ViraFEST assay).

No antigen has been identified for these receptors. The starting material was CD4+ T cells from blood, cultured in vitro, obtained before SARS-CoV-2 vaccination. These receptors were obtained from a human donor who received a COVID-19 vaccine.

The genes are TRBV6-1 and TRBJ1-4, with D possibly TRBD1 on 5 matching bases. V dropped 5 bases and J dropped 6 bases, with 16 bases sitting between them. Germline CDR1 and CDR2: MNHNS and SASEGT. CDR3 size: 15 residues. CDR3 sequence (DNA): TGTGCCAGCAGTCCCTCTCCGGGGACGGATGAAAAACTGTTTTTT. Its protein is CASSPSPGTDEKLFF.

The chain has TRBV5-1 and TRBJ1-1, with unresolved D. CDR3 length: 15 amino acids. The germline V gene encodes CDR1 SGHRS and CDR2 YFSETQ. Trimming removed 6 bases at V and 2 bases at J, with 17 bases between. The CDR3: CASKAGPHRNTEAFF. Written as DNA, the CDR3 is TGCGCCAGCAAAGCGGGCCCACACAGAAACACTGAAGCTTTCTTT.

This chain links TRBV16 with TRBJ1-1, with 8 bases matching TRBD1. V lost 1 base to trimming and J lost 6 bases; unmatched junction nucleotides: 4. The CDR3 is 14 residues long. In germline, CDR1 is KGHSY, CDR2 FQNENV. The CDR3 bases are TGTGCCAGCAGCCAATTAGCACAGGGGGCTGAAGCTTTCTTT. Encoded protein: CASSQLAQGAEAFF.

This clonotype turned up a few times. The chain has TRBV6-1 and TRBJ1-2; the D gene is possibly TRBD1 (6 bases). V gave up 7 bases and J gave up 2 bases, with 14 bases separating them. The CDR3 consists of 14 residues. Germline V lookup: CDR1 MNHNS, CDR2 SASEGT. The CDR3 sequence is CASTRGTGNYGYTF. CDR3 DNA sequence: TGTGCCAGCACTAGAGGAACAGGGAACTATGGCTACACCTTC.

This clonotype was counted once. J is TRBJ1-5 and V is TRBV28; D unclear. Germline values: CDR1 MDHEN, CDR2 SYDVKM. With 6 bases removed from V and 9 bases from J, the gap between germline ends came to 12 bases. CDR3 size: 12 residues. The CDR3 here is CASSPPGWPQHF. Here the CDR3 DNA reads TGTGCCAGCAGCCCCCCAGGATGGCCCCAGCATTTT. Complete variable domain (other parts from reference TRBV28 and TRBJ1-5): DVKVTQSSRYLVKRTGEKVFLECVQDMDHENMFWYRQDPGLGLRLIYFSYDVKMKEKGDIPEGYSVSREKKERFSLILESASTNQTSMYLCASSPPGWPQHFGDGTRLSIL.

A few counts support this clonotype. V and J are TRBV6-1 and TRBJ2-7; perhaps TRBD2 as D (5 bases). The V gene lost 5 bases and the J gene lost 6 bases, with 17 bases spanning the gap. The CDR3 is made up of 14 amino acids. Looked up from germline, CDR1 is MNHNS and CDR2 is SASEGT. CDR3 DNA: TGTGCCAGCAGTCGTTCCCGGGAAATAAGCGAGCAGTACTTC. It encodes CASSRSREISEQYF.

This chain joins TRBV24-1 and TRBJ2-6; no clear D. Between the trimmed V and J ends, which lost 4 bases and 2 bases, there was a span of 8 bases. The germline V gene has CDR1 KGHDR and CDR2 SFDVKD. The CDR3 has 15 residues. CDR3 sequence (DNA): TGTGCCACCAGTGAGCCCACAACTGGGGCCAACGTCCTGACTTTC. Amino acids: CATSEPTTGANVLTF.

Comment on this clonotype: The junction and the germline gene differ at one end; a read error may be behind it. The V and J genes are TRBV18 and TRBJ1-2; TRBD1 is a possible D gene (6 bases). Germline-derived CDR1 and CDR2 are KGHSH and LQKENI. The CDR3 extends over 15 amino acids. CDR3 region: CASSPGAAFNYGYTF. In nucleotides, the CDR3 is TGTGCCAGCTCCCCGGGGGCAGCCTTCAACTATGGTTACACCTTC.

The CDR3 loop is CASSDIGLYYEQYF. The DNA of the CDR3 is TGTGCCAGCAGTGACATCGGACTATACTACGAGCAGTACTTC. This chain joins TRBV6-1 and TRBJ2-7, with D perhaps matching TRBD2 (6 bases). V lost 3 bases and J lost 3, with 12 bases in between. CDR1 and CDR2 from the germline V gene are MNHNS and SASEGT. This CDR3 spans 14 amino acids.

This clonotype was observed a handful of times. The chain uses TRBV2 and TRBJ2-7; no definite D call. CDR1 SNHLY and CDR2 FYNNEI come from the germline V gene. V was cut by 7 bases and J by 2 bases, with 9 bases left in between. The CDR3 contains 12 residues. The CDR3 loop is CASTGYPYEQYF. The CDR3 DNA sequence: TGTGCCAGCACCGGCTACCCCTACGAGCAGTACTTC.

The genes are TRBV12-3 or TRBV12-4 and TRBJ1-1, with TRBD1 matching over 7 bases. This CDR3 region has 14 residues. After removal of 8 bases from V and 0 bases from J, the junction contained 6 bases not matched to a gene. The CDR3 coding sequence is TGTGCCAGCTCCCGAGGGGGCTTGAACACTGAAGCTTTCTTT. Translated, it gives CASSRGGLNTEAFF.

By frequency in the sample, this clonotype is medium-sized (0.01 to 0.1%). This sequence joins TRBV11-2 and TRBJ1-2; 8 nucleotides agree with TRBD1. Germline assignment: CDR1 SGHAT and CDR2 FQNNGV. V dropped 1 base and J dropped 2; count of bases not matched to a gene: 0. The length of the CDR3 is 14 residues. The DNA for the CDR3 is TGTGCCAGCAGCTTAGGGACAGGGAACTATGGCTACACCTTC. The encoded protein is CASSLGTGNYGYTF.

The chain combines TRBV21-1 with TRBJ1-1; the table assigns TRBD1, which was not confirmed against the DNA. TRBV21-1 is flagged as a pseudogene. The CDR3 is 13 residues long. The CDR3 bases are TGTGCCAGCCCTAGCCAGGGTTTGACTGAAGCTTTCTTT. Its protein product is CASPSQGLTEAFF.

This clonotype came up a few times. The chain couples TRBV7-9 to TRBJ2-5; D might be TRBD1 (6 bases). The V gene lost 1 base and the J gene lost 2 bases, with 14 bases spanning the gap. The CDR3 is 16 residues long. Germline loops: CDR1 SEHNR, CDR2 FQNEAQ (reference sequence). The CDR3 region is CASSLGYRVGQETQYF. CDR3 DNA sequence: TGTGCCAGCAGCTTAGGCTACAGGGTAGGGCAAGAGACCCAGTACTTC.

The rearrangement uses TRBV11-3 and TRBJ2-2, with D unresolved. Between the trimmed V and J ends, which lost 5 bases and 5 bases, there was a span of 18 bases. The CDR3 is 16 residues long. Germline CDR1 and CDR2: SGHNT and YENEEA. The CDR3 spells CASSVNSDLYTGELFF. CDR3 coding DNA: TGTGCCAGCAGCGTGAACAGCGATTTGTATACCGGGGAGCTGTTTTTT. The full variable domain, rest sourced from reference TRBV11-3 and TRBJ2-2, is EAGVVQSPRYKIIEKKQPVAFWCNPISGHNTLYWYLQNLGQGPELLIRYENEEAVDDSQLPKDRFSAERLKGVDSTLKIQPAELGDSAVYLCASSVNSDLYTGELFFGEGSRLTVL.

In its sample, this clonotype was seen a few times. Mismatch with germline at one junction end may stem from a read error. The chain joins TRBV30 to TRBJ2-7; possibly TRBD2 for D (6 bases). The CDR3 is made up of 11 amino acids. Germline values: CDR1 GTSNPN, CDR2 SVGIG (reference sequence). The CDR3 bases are TGTGCCTGGAGTCCCGGGACTTACGTAATCTTC. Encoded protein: CAWSPGTYVIF.

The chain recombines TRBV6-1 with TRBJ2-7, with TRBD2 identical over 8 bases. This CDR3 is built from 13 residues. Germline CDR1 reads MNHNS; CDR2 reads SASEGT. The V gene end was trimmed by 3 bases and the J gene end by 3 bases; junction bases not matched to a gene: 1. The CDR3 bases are TGTGCCAGCAGTGATCTAGCGGGCTACGAGCAGTACTTC. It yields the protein CASSDLAGYEQYF.

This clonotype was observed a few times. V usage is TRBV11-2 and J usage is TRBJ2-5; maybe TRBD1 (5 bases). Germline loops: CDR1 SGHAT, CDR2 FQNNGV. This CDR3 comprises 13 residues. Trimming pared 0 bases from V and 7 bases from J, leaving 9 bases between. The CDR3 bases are TGTGCCAGCAGCTTAGAGGACAAGGGGACCCAGTACTTC. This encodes CASSLEDKGTQYF.

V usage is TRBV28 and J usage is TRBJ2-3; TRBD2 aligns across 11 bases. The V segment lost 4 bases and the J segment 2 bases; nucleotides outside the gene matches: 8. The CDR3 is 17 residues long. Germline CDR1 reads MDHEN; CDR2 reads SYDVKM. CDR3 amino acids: CASSSTRSGGATDTQYF. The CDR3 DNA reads TGTGCCAGCAGTTCTACCCGTAGCGGGGGGGCCACAGATACGCAGTATTTT.

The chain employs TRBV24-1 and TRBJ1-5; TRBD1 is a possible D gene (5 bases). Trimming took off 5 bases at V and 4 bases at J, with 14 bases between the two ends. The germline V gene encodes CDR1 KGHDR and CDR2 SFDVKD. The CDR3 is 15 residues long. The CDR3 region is CATSAPGGGNQPQHF. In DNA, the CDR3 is TGTGCCACCAGTGCCCCCGGCGGGGGGAATCAGCCCCAGCATTTT.

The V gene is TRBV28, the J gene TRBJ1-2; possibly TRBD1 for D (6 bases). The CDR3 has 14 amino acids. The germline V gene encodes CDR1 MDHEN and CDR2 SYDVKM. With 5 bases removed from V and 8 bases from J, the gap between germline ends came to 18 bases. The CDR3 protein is CASSAQGLNPGYTF. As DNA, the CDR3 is TGTGCCAGCAGTGCTCAGGGGTTAAACCCCGGCTACACCTTC.

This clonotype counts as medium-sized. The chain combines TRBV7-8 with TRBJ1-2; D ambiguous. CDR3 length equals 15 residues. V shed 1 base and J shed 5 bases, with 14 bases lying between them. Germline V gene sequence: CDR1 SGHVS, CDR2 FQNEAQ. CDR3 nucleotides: TGTGCCAGCAGCTTAGGGCCCAGTCTCCCGTATGGCTACACCTTC. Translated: CASSLGPSLPYGYTF.

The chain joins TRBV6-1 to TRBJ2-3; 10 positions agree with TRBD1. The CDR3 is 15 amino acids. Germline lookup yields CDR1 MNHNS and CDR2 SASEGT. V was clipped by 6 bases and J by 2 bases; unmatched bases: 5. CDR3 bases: TGTGCCAGCAGGAAGGACAGGGGGTTCACAGATACGCAGTATTTT. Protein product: CASRKDRGFTDTQYF.

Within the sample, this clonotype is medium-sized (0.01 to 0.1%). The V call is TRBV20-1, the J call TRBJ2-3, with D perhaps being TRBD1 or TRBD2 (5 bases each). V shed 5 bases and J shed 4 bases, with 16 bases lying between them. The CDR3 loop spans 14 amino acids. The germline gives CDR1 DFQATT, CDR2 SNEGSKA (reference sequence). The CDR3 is CSAPLQRGADTQYF. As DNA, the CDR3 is TGCAGTGCTCCGCTACAGAGGGGCGCAGATACGCAGTATTTT.

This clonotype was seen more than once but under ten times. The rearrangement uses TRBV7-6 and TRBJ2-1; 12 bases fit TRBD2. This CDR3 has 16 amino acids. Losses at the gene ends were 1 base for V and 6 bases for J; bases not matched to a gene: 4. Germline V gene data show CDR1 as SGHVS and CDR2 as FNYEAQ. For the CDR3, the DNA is TGTGCCAGCAGCTTAGTCGCTAGCGGGGGGGGCAATGAGCAGTTCTTC. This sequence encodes CASSLVASGGGNEQFF.

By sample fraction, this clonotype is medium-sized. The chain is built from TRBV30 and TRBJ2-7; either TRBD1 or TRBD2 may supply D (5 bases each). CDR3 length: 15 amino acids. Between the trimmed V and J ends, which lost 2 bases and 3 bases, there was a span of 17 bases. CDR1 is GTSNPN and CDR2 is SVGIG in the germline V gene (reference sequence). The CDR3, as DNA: TGTGCCTGGAGTCCTGGGACGCCCGGACGCTACGAGCAGTACTTC. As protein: CAWSPGTPGRYEQYF.

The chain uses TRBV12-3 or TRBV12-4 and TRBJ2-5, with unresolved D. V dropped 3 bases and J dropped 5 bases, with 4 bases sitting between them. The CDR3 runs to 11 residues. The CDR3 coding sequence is TGTGCCAGCAGTTTTGCTGAGACCCAGTACTTC. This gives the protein CASSFAETQYF.